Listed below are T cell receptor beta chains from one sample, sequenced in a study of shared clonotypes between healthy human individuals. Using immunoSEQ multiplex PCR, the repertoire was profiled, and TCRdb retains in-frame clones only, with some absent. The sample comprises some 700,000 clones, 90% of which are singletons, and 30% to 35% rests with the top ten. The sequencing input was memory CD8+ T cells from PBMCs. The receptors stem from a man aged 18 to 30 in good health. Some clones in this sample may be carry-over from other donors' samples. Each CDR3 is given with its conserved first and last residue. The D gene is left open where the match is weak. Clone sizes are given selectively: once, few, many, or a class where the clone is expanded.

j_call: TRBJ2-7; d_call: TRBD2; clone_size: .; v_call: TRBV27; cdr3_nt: TGTGCCAGCAGGGGACCCGGGGGGGGCTACGAGCAGTACTTC; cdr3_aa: CASRGPGGGYEQYF
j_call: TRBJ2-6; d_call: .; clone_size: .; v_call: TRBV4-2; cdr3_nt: TGTGCCAGCAGCGTAGGACAGAGCTCTGGGGCCAACGTCCTGACTTTC; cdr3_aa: CASSVGQSSGANVLTF
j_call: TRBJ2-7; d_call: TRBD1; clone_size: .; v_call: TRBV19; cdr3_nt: TGTGCCAGTAGTCCCAGACAGGGGAACGAGCAGTACTTC; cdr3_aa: CASSPRQGNEQYF
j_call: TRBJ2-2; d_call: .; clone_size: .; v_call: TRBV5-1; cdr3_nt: TGCGCCAGCAGCCATGGCCGGACAGAAATGAACACCGGGGAGCTGTTTTTT; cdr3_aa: CASSHGRTEMNTGELFF
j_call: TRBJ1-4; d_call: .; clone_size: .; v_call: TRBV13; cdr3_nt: TGTGCCAGCAGCTCAGGGAGGGAAACTAATGAAAAACTGTTTTTT; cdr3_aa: CASSSGRETNEKLFF
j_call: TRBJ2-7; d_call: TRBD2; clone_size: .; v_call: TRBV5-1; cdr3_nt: TGCGCCAGCAGCTCGCGGCTGGGGACTAGCGGGAGAGTCCCATACGAGCAGTACTTC; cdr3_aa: CASSSRLGTSGRVPYEQYF
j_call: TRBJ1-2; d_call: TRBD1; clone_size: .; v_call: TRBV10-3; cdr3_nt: TGTGCCATCAGTGGACCCGGGACAGAATCTCCCTATGGCTACACCTTC; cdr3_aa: CAISGPGTESPYGYTF
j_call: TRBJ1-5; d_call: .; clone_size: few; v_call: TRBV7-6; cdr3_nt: TGTGCCAGCAGCTCGAGGCTGAATCAGCCCCAGCATTTT; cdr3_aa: CASSSRLNQPQHF
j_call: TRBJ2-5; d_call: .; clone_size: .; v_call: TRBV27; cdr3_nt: TGTGCCAGCAGTTCCGTCCCTAGCTCGTGGCAAGAGACCCAGTACTTC; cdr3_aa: CASSSVPSSWQETQYF
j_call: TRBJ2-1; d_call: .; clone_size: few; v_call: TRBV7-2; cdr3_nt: TGTGCCAGCACCCGAGGGAGGAATGAGCAGTTCTTC; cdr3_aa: CASTRGRNEQFF
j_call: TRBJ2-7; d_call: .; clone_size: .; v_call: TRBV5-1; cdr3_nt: TGCGCCAGCAGCCTGGGGCGGGATTCCTACGAGCAGTACTTC; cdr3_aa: CASSLGRDSYEQYF
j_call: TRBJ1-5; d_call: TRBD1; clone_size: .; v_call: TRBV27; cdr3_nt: TGTGCCAGCAGTCCCACAGGGGGGAATCAGCCCCAGCATTTT; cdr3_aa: CASSPTGGNQPQHF
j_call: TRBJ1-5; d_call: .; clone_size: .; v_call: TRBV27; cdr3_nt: TGTGCCAGCAGTTTACGGAGCAATCAGCCCCAGCATTTT; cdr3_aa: CASSLRSNQPQHF
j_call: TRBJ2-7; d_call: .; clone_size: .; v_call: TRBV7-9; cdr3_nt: TGTGCCAGCAGCCCGCGGTCCGGTCGCCACGAGCAGTACTTC; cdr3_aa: CASSPRSGRHEQYF
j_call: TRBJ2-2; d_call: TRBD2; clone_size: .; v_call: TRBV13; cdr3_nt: TGTGCCAGCAGCTTAACGGGGGAGGGCCCCGGGGAGCTGTTTTTT; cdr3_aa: CASSLTGEGPGELFF
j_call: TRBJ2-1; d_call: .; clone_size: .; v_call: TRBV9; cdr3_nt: TGTGCCAGCAGCGTAGGAAGGGGGATCGATGAGCAGTTCTTC; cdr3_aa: CASSVGRGIDEQFF
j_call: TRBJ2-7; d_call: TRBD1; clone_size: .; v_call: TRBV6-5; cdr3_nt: TGTGCCAGCAGTTACGATGGGACAGGGATCTACGAGCAGTACTTC; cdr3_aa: CASSYDGTGIYEQYF
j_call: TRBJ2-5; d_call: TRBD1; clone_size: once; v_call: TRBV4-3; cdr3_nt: TGCGCCAGCAGCCAAGGACAGGGGAGTGAGCAGTACTTC; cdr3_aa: CASSQGQGSEQYF
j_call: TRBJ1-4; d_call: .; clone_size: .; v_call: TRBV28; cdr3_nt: TGTGCCAGCAGACCGCATGGACAGTTTAATGAAAAACTGTTTTTT; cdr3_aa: CASRPHGQFNEKLFF
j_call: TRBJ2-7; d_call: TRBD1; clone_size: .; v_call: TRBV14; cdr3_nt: TGTGCCAGCAGCCAAGTTAACAGGGGTAACGAGCAGTACTTC; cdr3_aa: CASSQVNRGNEQYF
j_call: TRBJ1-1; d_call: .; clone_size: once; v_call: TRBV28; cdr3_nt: TGTGCCAGCCTCACCCAGAACACTGAAGCCTTCTTT; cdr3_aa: CASLTQNTEAFF
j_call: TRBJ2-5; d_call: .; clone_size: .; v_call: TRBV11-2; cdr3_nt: TGTGCCAGCAGCTCTGGCGAATTTCTCGGGCAAGAGACCCAGTACTTC; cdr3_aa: CASSSGEFLGQETQYF
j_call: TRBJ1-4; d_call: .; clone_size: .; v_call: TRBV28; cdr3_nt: TGTGCCAGCAGCGGGCACACTAATGAAAAACTGTTTTTT; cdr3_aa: CASSGHTNEKLFF
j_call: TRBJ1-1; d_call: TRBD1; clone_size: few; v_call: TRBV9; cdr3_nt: TGTGCCGGGGGGACAGGGCTGAACACTGAAGCTTTCTTT; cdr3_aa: CAGGTGLNTEAFF
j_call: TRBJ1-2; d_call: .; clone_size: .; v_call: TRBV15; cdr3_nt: TGTGCCACCAGCACAGGACCAAACCGGGAACACTACACCTTC; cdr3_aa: CATSTGPNREHYTF
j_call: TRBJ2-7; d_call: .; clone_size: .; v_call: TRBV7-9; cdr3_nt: TGTGCCAGCAGCTCATTCGGGAGATCAGCCTACGAGCAGTACTTC; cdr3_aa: CASSSFGRSAYEQYF
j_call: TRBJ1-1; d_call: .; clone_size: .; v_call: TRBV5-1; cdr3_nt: TGCGCCAGCAGCTTGGAGGCCAGGGCGGGCACTGAAGCTTTCTTT; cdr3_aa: CASSLEARAGTEAFF
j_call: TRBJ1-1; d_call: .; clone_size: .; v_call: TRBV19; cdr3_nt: TGTGCCAGTAGCTGGACAGAGTCGTTGAACACTGAAGCTTTCTTT; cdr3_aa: CASSWTESLNTEAFF
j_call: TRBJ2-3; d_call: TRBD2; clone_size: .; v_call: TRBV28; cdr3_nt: TGTGCCATTAAAGGGACTAGCGGACGAGATACGCAGTATTTT; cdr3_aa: CAIKGTSGRDTQYF
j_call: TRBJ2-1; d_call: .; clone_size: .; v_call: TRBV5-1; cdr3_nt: TGCGCCAGCAGCTTGTCCTCGGGAGCCCCCCCTGAGCAGTTCTTC; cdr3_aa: CASSLSSGAPPEQFF
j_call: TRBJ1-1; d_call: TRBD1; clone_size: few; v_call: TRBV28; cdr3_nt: TGTGCCAGCTCGACAGGGGGCACTGAAGCTTTCTTT; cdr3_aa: CASSTGGTEAFF
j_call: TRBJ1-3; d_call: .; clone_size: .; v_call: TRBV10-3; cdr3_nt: TGTGCCATCAGTGAGTTAACCAGCTCTGGAAACACCATATATTTT; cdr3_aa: CAISELTSSGNTIYF
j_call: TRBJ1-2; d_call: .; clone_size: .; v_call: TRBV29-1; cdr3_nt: TGCAGCGTTGACGGGGGGGTCTATGGCTACACCTTC; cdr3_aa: CSVDGGVYGYTF
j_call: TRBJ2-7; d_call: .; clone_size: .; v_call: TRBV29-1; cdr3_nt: TGCAGCGTTGGATTAGACAGCTACGAGCAGTACTTC; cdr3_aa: CSVGLDSYEQYF
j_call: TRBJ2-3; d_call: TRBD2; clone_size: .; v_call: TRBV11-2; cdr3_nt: TGTGCCAGCAGCTTAGTAGCGGCTAGCGGGGAAGATACGCAGTATTTT; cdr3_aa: CASSLVAASGEDTQYF
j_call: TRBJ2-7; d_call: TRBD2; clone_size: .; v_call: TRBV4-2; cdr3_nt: TGTGCCAGCAGCCAAGATTTTAGCGGGATCTACGAGCAGTACTTC; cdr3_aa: CASSQDFSGIYEQYF
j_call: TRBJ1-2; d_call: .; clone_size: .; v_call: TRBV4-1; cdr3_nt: TGCGCCAGCAGCCAAGACCATTTTGGTAGCATTGGGAGTGACTACACCTTC; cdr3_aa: CASSQDHFGSIGSDYTF
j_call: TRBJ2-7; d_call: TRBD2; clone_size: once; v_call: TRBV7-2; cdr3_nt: TGTGCCAGCAGCTTGCGCCGGGAGGCCGAGCAGTACTTC; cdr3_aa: CASSLRREAEQYF
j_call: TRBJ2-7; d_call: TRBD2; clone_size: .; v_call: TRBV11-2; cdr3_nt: TGTGCCAGCAGCTTAGGGGAGGGCGGGGGGACGCCCTACGAGCAGTACTTC; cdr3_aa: CASSLGEGGGTPYEQYF
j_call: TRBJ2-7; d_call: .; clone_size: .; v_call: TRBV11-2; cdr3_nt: TGTGCCAGCAGCCAGAGGGGGAGACTCCCCTACGAGCAGTACTTC; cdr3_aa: CASSQRGRLPYEQYF
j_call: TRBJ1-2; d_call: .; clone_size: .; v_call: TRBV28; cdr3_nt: TGTGCCAGCAGTTTAGAAGGGACGGATGGCTACACCTTC; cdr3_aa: CASSLEGTDGYTF
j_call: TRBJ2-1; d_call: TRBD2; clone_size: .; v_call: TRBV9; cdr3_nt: TGTGCCAGCAGCGTATCCCTAGCGGGAGTCCTCCGCAATGAGCAGTTCTTC; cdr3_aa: CASSVSLAGVLRNEQFF
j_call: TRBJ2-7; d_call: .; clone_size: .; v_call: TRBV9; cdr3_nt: TGTGCCAGCAGCGTAGGCAGTTACTACGAGCAGTACTTC; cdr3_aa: CASSVGSYYEQYF
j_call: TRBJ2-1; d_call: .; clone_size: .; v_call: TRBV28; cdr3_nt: TGTGCCAGCAGTCCAAACCCCGGGGCCTACAATGAGCAGTTCTTC; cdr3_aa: CASSPNPGAYNEQFF
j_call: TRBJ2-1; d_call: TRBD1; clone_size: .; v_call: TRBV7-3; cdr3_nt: TGTGCCAGCAGGAAGGACAGGGGCGATGAGCAGTTCTTC; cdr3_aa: CASRKDRGDEQFF
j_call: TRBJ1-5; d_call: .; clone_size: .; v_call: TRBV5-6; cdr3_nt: TGTGCCAGCAGCTTGGGGGTAGGATCGGGTCAGCCCCAGCATTTT; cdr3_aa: CASSLGVGSGQPQHF
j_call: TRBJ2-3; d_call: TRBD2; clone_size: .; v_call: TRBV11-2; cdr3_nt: TGTGCCAGCAGCTGGCGTGGGCGGGAGGCAGATACGCAGTATTTT; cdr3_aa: CASSWRGREADTQYF
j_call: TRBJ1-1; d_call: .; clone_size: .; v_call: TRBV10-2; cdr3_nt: TGCGCCAGCAGTGAGTCGGTAGGGAACACTGAAGCTTTCTTT; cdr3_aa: CASSESVGNTEAFF
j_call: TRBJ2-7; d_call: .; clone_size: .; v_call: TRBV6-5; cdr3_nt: TGTGCCAGCAGTTACTTCGACGGCCGAGGCCCCTACGAGCAGTACTTC; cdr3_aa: CASSYFDGRGPYEQYF
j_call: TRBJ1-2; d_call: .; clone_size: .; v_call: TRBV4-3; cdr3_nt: TGCGCCAGCAGCCAAGAAAGGGGGTTCTATGGCTACACCTTC; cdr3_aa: CASSQERGFYGYTF
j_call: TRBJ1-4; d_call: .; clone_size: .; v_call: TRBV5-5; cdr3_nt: TGTGCCAGCAGCTTGGCCGGGACGGGGAATGAAAAACTGTTTTTT; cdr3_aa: CASSLAGTGNEKLFF
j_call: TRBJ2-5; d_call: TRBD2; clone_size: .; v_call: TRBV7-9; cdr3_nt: TGTGCCAGCAGCTTATCCCGGGAGGGGCAAGAGACCCAGTACTTC; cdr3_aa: CASSLSREGQETQYF
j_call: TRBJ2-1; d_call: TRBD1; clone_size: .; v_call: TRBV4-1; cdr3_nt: TGCGCCAGCAGCCCAGACAGGGGGCCCTACAATGAGCAGTTCTTC; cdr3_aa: CASSPDRGPYNEQFF
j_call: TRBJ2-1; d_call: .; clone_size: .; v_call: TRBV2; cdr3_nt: TGTGCCAGCAGCCCAGGCCGACGAAATGAGCAGTTCTTC; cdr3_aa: CASSPGRRNEQFF
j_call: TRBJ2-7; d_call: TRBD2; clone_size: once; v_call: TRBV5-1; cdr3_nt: TGCGCCAGCAGATTTGGACTAGCGGAGTACTACGAGCAGTACTTC; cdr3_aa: CASRFGLAEYYEQYF